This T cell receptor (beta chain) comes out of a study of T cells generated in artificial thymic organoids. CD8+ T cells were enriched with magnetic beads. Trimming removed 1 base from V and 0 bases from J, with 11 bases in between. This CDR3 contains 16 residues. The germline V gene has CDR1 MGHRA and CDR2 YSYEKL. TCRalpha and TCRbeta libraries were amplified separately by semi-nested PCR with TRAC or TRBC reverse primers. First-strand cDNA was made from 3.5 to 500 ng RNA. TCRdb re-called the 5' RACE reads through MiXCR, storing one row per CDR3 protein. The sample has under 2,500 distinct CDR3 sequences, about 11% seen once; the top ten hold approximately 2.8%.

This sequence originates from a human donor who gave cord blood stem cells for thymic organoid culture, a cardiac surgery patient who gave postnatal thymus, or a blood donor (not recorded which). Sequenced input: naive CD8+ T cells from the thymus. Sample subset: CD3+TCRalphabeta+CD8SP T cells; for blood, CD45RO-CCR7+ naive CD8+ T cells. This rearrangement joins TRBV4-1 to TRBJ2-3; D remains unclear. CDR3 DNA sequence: TGCGCCAGCAGCCAAGTCATGGGCAGGAGCACAGATACGCAGTATTTT. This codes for CASSQVMGRSTDTQYF.